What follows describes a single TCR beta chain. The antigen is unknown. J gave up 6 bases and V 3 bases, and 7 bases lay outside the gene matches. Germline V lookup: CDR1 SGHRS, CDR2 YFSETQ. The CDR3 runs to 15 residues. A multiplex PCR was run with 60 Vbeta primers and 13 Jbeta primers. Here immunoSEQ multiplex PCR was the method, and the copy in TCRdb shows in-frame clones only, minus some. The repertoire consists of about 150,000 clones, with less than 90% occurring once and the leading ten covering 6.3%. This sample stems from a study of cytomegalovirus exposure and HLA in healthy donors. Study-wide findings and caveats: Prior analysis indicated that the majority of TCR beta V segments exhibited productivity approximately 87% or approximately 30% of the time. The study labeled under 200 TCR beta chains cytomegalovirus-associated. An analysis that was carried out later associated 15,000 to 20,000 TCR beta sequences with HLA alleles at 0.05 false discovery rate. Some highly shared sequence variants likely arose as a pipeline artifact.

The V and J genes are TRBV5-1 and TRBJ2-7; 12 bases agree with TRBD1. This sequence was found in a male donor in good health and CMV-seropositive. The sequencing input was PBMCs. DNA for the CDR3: TGCGCCAGCAGCTCCGGGACAGGGGGCATTGGCGAGCAGTACTTC. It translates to CASSSGTGGIGEQYF.